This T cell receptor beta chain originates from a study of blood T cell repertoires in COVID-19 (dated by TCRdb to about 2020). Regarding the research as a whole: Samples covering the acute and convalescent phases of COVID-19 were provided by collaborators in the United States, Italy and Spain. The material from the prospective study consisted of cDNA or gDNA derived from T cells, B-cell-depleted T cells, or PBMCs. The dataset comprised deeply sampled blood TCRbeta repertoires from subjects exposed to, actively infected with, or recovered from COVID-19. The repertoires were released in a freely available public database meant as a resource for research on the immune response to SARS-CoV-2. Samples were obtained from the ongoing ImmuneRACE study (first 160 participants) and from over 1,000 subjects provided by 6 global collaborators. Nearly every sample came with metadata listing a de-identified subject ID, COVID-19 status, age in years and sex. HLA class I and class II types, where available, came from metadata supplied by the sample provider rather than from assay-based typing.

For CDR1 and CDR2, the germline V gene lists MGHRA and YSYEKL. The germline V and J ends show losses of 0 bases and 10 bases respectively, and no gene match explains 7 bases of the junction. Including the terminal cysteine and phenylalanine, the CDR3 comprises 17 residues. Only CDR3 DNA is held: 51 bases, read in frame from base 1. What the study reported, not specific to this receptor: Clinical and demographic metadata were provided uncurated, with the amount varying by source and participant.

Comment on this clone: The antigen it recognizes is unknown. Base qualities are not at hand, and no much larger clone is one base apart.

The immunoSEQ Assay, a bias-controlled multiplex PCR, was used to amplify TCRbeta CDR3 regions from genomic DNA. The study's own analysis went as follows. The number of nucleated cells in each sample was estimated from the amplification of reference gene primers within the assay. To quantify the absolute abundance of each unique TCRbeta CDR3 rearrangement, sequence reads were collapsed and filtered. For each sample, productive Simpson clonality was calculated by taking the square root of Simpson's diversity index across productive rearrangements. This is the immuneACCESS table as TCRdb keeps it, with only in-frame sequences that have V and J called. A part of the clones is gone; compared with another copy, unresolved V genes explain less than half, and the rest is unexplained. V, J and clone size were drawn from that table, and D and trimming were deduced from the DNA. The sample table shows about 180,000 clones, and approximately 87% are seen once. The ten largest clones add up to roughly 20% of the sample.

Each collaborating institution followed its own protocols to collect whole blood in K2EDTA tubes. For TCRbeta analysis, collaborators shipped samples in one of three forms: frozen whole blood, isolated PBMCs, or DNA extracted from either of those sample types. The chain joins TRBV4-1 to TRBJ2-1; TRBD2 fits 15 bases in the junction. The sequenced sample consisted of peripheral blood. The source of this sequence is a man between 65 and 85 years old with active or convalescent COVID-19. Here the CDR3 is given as CASSQEEGLAGGEEQFF. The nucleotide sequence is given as TGCGCCAGCAGCCAAGAGGAAGGACTAGCGGGAGGGGAGGAGCAGTTCTTC.